A selection of T cell receptor beta chains follows, all from one sample in a study of cytomegalovirus exposure and HLA in healthy donors. Assay: immunoSEQ multiplex PCR; the TCRdb copy retains only in-frame clones and omits some. Among some 160,000 clones listed, over 80% were seen once. The material sequenced was PBMCs. The receptors originated from a male donor in good health and CMV-seronegative. The CDR3 runs from the conserved cysteine through the conserved F or W. Fields, in order: D gene, CDR3 length, V gene, J gene, clone size, CDR3 DNA, CDR3 protein. The D gene is left open where the match is weak. Clone size is shown for a subset of rows, as once, few, many or a class of expanded clone.

d_gene: TRBD2
len: 15
v_gene: TRBV7-2
j_gene: TRBJ2-5
abundance: NA
CDR3nt: TGTGCCAGCAGCGTCCAGCGGGGGGGACAAGAGACCCAGTACTTC
CDR3aa: CASSVQRGGQETQYF

d_gene: NA
len: 13
v_gene: TRBV5-1
j_gene: TRBJ2-7
abundance: few
CDR3nt: TGCGCCAGCAGCTCCGAGGCCCCCTACGAGCAGTACTTC
CDR3aa: CASSSEAPYEQYF

d_gene: TRBD1
len: 14
v_gene: TRBV19
j_gene: TRBJ1-1
abundance: NA
CDR3nt: TGTGCCAGTAGCCCAGACAGGGAGAGGACTGAAGCTTTCTTT
CDR3aa: CASSPDRERTEAFF

d_gene: NA
len: 14
v_gene: TRBV7-2
j_gene: TRBJ2-1
abundance: NA
CDR3nt: TGTGCCAGCAGCTTAGTTCAGGGATACAATGAGCAGTTCTTC
CDR3aa: CASSLVQGYNEQFF

d_gene: TRBD1
len: 14
v_gene: TRBV18
j_gene: TRBJ1-2
abundance: once
CDR3nt: TGTGCCAGCTCACCACAGGGGGCGGAAGGGGGCTACACCTTC
CDR3aa: CASSPQGAEGGYTF

d_gene: NA
len: 14
v_gene: TRBV5-4
j_gene: TRBJ1-6
abundance: NA
CDR3nt: TGTGCCAGGGGCCTGGGCGCCCTTAATTCACCCCTCCACTTT
CDR3aa: CARGLGALNSPLHF

d_gene: NA
len: 14
v_gene: TRBV18
j_gene: TRBJ1-4
abundance: NA
CDR3nt: TGTGCCAGCTCCCGGGTCAGGGATGGAGAAAAACTGTTTTTT
CDR3aa: CASSRVRDGEKLFF

d_gene: NA
len: 14
v_gene: TRBV27
j_gene: TRBJ1-1
abundance: NA
CDR3nt: TGTGCCAGCAGTTTCCAGGGCCACAACACTGAAGCTTTCTTT
CDR3aa: CASSFQGHNTEAFF

d_gene: TRBD1
len: 16
v_gene: TRBV7-2
j_gene: TRBJ1-4
abundance: few
CDR3nt: TGTGCCAGCAGCTCGGAGCCGGGACAGGTGTATGAAAAACTGTTTTTT
CDR3aa: CASSSEPGQVYEKLFF

d_gene: TRBD2
len: 16
v_gene: TRBV7-2
j_gene: TRBJ2-1
abundance: NA
CDR3nt: TGTGCCAGCAGCCTGGGACTAGCGGGGGGATGGAATGAGCAGTTCTTC
CDR3aa: CASSLGLAGGWNEQFF

d_gene: NA
len: 15
v_gene: TRBV7-2
j_gene: TRBJ2-7
abundance: NA
CDR3nt: TGTGCCAGCAGTGCCGCTGCCGGGATAGCCTACGAGCAGTACTTC
CDR3aa: CASSAAAGIAYEQYF

d_gene: NA
len: 13
v_gene: TRBV29-1
j_gene: TRBJ1-5
abundance: NA
CDR3nt: TGCAGCACTGGGGGGGGCGGCAATCAGCCCCAGCATTTT
CDR3aa: CSTGGGGNQPQHF

d_gene: NA
len: 12
v_gene: TRBV10-1
j_gene: TRBJ1-5
abundance: NA
CDR3nt: TGCGCCAGCAGTCAGGGGAATCAGCCCCAGCATTTT
CDR3aa: CASSQGNQPQHF

d_gene: NA
len: 16
v_gene: TRBV7-2
j_gene: TRBJ2-3
abundance: NA
CDR3nt: TGTGCCAGCAGCTTGAGTCGGCTAGGTGGCACAGATACGCAGTATTTT
CDR3aa: CASSLSRLGGTDTQYF

d_gene: TRBD1
len: 15
v_gene: TRBV5-1
j_gene: TRBJ1-4
abundance: few
CDR3nt: TGCGCCAGCAGCTTGATGGGACAGGGAAGCGAAAAACTGTTTTTT
CDR3aa: CASSLMGQGSEKLFF

d_gene: NA
len: 15
v_gene: TRBV6-5
j_gene: TRBJ1-4
abundance: NA
CDR3nt: TGTGCCAGCAGTTACTCAGAGGGTTGGGATGAAAAACTGTTTTTT
CDR3aa: CASSYSEGWDEKLFF

d_gene: NA
len: 15
v_gene: TRBV7-2
j_gene: TRBJ2-3
abundance: NA
CDR3nt: TGTGCCAGCAGCTTCGGTAGCGGTGGCACAGATACGCAGTATTTT
CDR3aa: CASSFGSGGTDTQYF

d_gene: NA
len: 11
v_gene: TRBV7-8
j_gene: TRBJ2-5
abundance: NA
CDR3nt: TGTGCCAGCAACAACCAAGAGACCCAGTACTTC
CDR3aa: CASNNQETQYF

d_gene: TRBD2
len: 19
v_gene: TRBV5-1
j_gene: TRBJ2-1
abundance: NA
CDR3nt: TGCGCCAGCAGCTTGGGGTTAGCGGGGGGCCGAAGCTCCTACAATGAGCAGTTCTTC
CDR3aa: CASSLGLAGGRSSYNEQFF

d_gene: NA
len: 14
v_gene: TRBV7-2
j_gene: TRBJ1-5
abundance: few
CDR3nt: TGTGCCAGCAGCTCGGCCAGAGCGGCTCAGCCCCAGCATTTT
CDR3aa: CASSSARAAQPQHF

d_gene: TRBD2
len: 14
v_gene: TRBV9
j_gene: TRBJ2-1
abundance: NA
CDR3nt: TGTGCCAGCAGCGTGACTAGCGGGCAAAATGAGCAGTTCTTC
CDR3aa: CASSVTSGQNEQFF

d_gene: NA
len: 13
v_gene: TRBV5-1
j_gene: TRBJ2-3
abundance: once
CDR3nt: TGCGCCAGCAGCCCGGGACATCCAGATACGCAGTATTTT
CDR3aa: CASSPGHPDTQYF

d_gene: TRBD2
len: 14
v_gene: TRBV7-2
j_gene: TRBJ2-7
abundance: NA
CDR3nt: TGTGCCAGCAGCTTACTAGCGGGGGCCTACGAGCAGTACTTC
CDR3aa: CASSLLAGAYEQYF

d_gene: TRBD1
len: 12
v_gene: TRBV5-1
j_gene: TRBJ2-5
abundance: NA
CDR3nt: TGCGCCAGCAGCGTGACAGGGGAGACCCAGTACTTC
CDR3aa: CASSVTGETQYF

d_gene: NA
len: 17
v_gene: TRBV21-1
j_gene: TRBJ2-7
abundance: NA
CDR3nt: TGTGCCAGCAGCAAAGAACGAGGGCCGAGAATATATTACGAGCAGTACTTC
CDR3aa: CASSKERGPRIYYEQYF

d_gene: NA
len: 14
v_gene: TRBV29-1
j_gene: TRBJ2-3
abundance: NA
CDR3nt: TGCAGCGTTGAAGGACAGGAGGGCACAGATACGCAGTATTTT
CDR3aa: CSVEGQEGTDTQYF

d_gene: NA
len: 15
v_gene: TRBV7-2
j_gene: TRBJ1-4
abundance: NA
CDR3nt: TGTGCCAGCAGCTTAGCATCAGGACACACTGAAAAACTGTTTTTT
CDR3aa: CASSLASGHTEKLFF

d_gene: TRBD1
len: 17
v_gene: TRBV9
j_gene: TRBJ1-3
abundance: once
CDR3nt: TGTGCCAGCAGCGTAGGGGGACAGGGATACTCTGGAAACACCATATATTTT
CDR3aa: CASSVGGQGYSGNTIYF

d_gene: TRBD1
len: 14
v_gene: TRBV5-1
j_gene: TRBJ1-2
abundance: NA
CDR3nt: TGCGCCAGCAGAACACAGGGGGATAACTATGGCTACACCTTC
CDR3aa: CASRTQGDNYGYTF

d_gene: NA
len: 15
v_gene: TRBV7-2
j_gene: TRBJ2-1
abundance: NA
CDR3nt: TGTGCCAGCAGCTTAGCGGGGGGAACCTACAATGAGCAGTTCTTC
CDR3aa: CASSLAGGTYNEQFF

d_gene: TRBD2
len: 17
v_gene: TRBV5-1
j_gene: TRBJ2-1
abundance: NA
CDR3nt: TGCGCCAGCAGCTTGATGGTCGGGGGGGGCTCCTACAATGAGCAGTTCTTC
CDR3aa: CASSLMVGGGSYNEQFF